This T cell receptor (beta chain) stems from a study of blood T cell repertoires in COVID-19 (dated by TCRdb to 2019 to 2021). With respect to the entire study: The collaborator samples originated in the United States, Italy and Spain and spanned the acute and convalescent phases of COVID-19. The material from the prospective study consisted of cDNA or gDNA derived from T cells, B-cell-depleted T cells, or PBMCs. Deeply sampled blood TCRbeta repertoires from subjects exposed to, actively infected with, or recovered from COVID-19 were included in the dataset. The repertoires were made available in a free public database intended to serve as a resource for research on the immune response to SARS-CoV-2. Samples were obtained from the ongoing ImmuneRACE study (first 160 participants) and from 1,254 subjects provided by 6 global collaborators. Nearly every sample came with metadata listing a de-identified subject ID, COVID-19 status, age in years and sex. HLA class I and class II types, where available, came from metadata supplied by the sample provider rather than from assay-based typing.

The CDR3 numbers 18 residues from cysteine through phenylalanine. The read is trimmed to its CDR3 DNA, 54 bases read in frame from base 1. In the germline V gene (reference sequence), CDR1 corresponds to SEHNR and CDR2 to FQNEAQ. V is cut by 4 bases and J by 8 bases, and the space between the germline ends is 29 bases. TCRbeta CDR3 regions were amplified from genomic DNA by means of the immunoSEQ Assay, a bias-controlled multiplex PCR. In the original analysis: The number of nucleated cells in each sample was estimated from the amplification of reference gene primers within the assay. To quantify the absolute abundance of each unique TCRbeta CDR3 rearrangement, sequence reads were collapsed and filtered. For each sample, productive Simpson clonality was calculated as the square root of Simpson's diversity index across productive rearrangements. Entries here come from immuneACCESS through TCRdb and include only in-frame sequences with V and J called. Some clones fail to appear in such tables; in the studies checked, an unresolved V gene covers under half of the shortfall, and the cause of the remainder is unknown. The V and J calls and the clone size are those of that table, but D and trimming were determined from the DNA. The sample includes roughly 230,000 clones, with more than 75% observed a single time. The leading ten clones occupy approximately 6.6% of the sample.

What the study reported, not specific to this receptor: The quantity of clinical and demographic metadata differed by source and by participant and was supplied without curation.

This clone turned up a few times. Its antigen remains undetermined. No much larger clone is present one base from it, and per-base qualities are unavailable. Enrolling through a virtual design, the prospective study's participants ranged in age from roughly 18 to 95 years and lived across 24 United States geographic areas. To assign participants to cohorts, the prospective study relied on clinical history that participants themselves reported in a screening survey and a study questionnaire. Exposed participants had been in contact with someone with a PCR-confirmed or clinician-diagnosed COVID-19 case within 2 weeks of study entry. Each participant in the prospective study had whole blood, serum and a nasopharyngeal or oropharyngeal swab collected by mobile phlebotomists. Additional blood draws and questionnaires over a 2-month period could optionally be provided by prospective study participants. Blood samples from the prospective study were shipped frozen or at room temperature prior to DNA extraction.

The TCR comes from a woman in her fifties or sixties who had been exposed to COVID-19. The sequence links TRBV7-9 to TRBJ1-2; no D segment can be confidently identified. The sequenced material came from PBMCs or T cells enriched from blood (not recorded which). The CDR3 amino acid sequence is: CASSYYQFPRASLSGYTF. The DNA sequence is given as TGTGCCAGCAGCTATTACCAATTCCCGAGGGCCTCTTTGTCGGGCTACACCTTC.